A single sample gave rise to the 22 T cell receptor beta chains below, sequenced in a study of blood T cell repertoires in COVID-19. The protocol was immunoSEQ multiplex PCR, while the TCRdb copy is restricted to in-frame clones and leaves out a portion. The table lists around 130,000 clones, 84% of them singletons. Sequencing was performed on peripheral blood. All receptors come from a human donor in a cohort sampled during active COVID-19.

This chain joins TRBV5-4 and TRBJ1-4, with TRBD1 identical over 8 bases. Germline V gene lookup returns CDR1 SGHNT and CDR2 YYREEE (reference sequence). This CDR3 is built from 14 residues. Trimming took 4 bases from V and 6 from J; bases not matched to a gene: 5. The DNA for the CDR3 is TGTGCCAGCAGCCCGACAGGGGCACATGAAAAACTGTTTTTT. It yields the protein CASSPTGAHEKLFF.

This chain's CDR3 is CASSRSQGDSNQPQHF. CDR3 in DNA: TGTGCCAGCAGCCGATCGCAAGGAGATAGCAATCAGCCCCAGCATTTT. This sequence joins TRBV7-8 and TRBJ1-5, with unresolved D. The germline V and J ends were trimmed by 5 bases and 0 bases, with 14 bases remaining between them. CDR3 size: 16 residues. Germline CDR1 reads SGHVS; CDR2 reads FQNEAQ.

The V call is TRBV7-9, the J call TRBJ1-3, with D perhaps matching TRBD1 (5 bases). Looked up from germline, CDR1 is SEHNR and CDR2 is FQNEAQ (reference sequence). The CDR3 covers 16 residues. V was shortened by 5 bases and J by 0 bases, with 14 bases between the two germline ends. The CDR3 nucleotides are TGTGCCAGCAGCCTAGTAGGGGAATTCTCTGGAAACACCATATATTTT. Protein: CASSLVGEFSGNTIYF.

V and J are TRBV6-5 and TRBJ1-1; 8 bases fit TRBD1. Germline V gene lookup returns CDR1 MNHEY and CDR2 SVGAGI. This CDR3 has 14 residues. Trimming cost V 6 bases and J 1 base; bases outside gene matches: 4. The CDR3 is CASRNRGANTEAFF. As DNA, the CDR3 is TGTGCCAGCAGAAACAGGGGGGCGAACACTGAAGCTTTCTTT.

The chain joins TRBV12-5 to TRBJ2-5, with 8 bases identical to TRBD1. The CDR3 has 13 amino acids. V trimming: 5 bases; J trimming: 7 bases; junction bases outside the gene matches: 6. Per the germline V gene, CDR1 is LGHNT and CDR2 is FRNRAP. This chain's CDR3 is CASGLGQGGTQYF. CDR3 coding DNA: TGTGCTAGTGGTCTCGGACAGGGCGGGACCCAGTACTTC.

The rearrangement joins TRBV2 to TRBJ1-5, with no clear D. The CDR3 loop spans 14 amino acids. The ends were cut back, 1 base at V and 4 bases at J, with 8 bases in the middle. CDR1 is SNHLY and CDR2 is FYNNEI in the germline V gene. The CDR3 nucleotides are TGTGCCAGCAGTGAAGGGGGAGGGAATCAGCCCCAGCATTTT. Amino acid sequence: CASSEGGGNQPQHF.

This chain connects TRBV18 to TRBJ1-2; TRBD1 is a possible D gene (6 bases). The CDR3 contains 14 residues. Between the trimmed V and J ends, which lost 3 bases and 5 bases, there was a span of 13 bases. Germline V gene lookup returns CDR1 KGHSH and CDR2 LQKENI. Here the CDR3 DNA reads TGTGCCAGCTCACCCTCGACAGGACAGTATGGCTACACCTTC. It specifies CASSPSTGQYGYTF.

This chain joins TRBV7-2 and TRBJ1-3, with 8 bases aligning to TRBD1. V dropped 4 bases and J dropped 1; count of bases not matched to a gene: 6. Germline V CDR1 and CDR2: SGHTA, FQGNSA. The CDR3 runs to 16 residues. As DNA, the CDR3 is TGTGCCAGCAGCTACAGCACAGGGGGTTCTGGAAACACCATATATTTT. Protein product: CASSYSTGGSGNTIYF.

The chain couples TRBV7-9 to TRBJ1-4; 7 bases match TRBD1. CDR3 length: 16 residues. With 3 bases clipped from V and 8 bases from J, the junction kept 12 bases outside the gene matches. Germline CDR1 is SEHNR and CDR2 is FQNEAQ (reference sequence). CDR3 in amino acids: CASSFRPDRVVEKLFF. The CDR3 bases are TGTGCCAGCAGCTTCCGACCCGACAGGGTAGTAGAAAAACTGTTTTTT.

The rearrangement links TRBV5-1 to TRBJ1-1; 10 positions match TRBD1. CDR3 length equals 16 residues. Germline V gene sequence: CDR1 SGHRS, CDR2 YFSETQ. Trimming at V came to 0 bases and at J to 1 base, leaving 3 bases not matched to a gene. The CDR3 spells CASSLVGQGKNTEAFF. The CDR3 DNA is TGCGCCAGCAGCTTGGTGGGACAGGGGAAGAACACTGAAGCTTTCTTT.

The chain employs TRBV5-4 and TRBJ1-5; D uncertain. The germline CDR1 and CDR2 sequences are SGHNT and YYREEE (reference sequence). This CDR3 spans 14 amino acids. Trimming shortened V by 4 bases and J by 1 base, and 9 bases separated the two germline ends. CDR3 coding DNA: TGTGCCAGCAGCCTAGACTCCAGCAATCAGCCCCAGCATTTT. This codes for CASSLDSSNQPQHF.

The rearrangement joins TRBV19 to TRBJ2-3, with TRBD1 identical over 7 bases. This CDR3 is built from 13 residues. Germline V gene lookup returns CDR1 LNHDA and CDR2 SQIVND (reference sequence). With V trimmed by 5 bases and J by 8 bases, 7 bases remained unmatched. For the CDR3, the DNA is TGTGCCAGTAGTCCAGGGGGACCCGCTACGCAGTATTTT. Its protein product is CASSPGGPATQYF.

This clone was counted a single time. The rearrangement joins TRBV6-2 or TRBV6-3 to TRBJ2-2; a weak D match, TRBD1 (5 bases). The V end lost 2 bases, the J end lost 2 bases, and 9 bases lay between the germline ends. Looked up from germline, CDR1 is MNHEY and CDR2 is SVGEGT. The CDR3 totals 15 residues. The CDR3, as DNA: TGTGCCAGCAGTTACCTGGACAAAAACACCGGGGAGCTGTTTTTT. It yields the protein CASSYLDKNTGELFF.

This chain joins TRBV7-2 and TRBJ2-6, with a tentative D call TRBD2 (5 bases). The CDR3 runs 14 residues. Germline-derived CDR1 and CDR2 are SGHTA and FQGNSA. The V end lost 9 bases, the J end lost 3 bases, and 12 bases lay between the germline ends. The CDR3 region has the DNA TGTGCCAGTTCAGTGGACTTTGGGGCCAACGTCCTGACTTTC. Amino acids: CASSVDFGANVLTF.

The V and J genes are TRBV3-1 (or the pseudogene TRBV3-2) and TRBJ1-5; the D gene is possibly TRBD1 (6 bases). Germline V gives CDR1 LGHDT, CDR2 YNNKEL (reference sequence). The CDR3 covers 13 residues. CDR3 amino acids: CASSRGSNQPQHF. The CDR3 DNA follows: TGTGCAAGTTCAAGGGGGAGCAATCAGCCCCAGCATTTT.

CDR3 amino acids: CASSPHRATGTEAFF. CDR3 bases: TGTGCCAGCAGCCCCCACAGGGCAACGGGCACTGAAGCTTTCTTT. The chain joins TRBV9 to TRBJ1-1; D perhaps matches TRBD1 (6 bases). From germline, CDR1 is SGDLS and CDR2 YYNGEE. V lost 4 bases to trimming and J lost 4 bases, with 17 bases between them. The CDR3 has 15 amino acids. Full variable domain (rest looked up from reference TRBV9 and TRBJ1-1): DSGVTQTPKHLITATGQRVTLRCSPRSGDLSVYWYQQSLDQGLQFLIQYYNGEERAKGNILERFSAQQFPDLHSELNLSSLELGDSALYFCASSPHRATGTEAFFGQGTRLTVV.

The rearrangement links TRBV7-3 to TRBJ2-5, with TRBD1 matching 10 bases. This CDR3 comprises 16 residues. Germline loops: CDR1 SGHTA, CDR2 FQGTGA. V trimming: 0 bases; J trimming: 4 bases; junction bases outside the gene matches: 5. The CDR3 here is CASSLTTGGIGETQYF. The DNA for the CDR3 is TGTGCCAGCAGCTTAACGACAGGGGGCATCGGAGAGACCCAGTACTTC.

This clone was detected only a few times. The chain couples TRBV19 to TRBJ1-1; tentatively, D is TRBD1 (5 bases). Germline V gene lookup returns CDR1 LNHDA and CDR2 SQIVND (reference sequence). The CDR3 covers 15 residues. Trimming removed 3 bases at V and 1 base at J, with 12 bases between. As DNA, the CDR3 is TGTGCCAGTAGTATCTCCATGACAGCGAACACTGAAGCTTTCTTT. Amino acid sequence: CASSISMTANTEAFF.

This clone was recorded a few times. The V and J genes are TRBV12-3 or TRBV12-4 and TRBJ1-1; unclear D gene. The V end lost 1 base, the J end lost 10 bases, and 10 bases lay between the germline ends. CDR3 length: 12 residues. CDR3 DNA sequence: TGTGCCAGCAGTTTAGTGGCCCGCCGAGCTTTCTTT. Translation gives CASSLVARRAFF.

CDR3 in amino acids: CATSTGSSGNTIYF. CDR3 DNA sequence: TGTGCCACCAGCACCGGGAGCTCTGGAAACACCATATATTTT. The rearrangement uses TRBV15 and TRBJ1-3; D ambiguous. This CDR3 contains 14 residues. Germline V lookup: CDR1 LNHNV, CDR2 YYDKDF (reference sequence). The V end lost 4 bases, the J end lost 0 bases, and 7 bases lay between the germline ends. Full variable domain (remainder filled in from reference TRBV15 and TRBJ1-3): DAMVIQNPRYQVTQFGKPVTLSCSQTLNHNVMYWYQQKSSQAPKLLFHYYDKDFNNEADTPDNFQSRRPNTSFCFLDIRSPGLGDTAMYLCATSTGSSGNTIYFGEGSWLTVV.

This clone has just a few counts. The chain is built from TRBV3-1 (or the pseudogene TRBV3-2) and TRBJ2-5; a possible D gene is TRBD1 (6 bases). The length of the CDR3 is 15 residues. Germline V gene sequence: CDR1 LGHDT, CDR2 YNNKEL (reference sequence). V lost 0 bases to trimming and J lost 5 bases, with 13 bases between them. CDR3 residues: CASSQDGRGSETQYF. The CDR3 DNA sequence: TGTGCCAGCAGCCAAGATGGCAGGGGAAGTGAGACCCAGTACTTC.

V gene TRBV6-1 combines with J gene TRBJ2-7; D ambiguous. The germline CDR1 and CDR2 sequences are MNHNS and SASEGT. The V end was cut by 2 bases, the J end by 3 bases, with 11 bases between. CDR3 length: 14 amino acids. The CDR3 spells CASSEWNRVYEQYF. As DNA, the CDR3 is TGTGCCAGCAGTGAATGGAATCGGGTCTACGAGCAGTACTTC.